This T cell receptor (beta chain) was retrieved from a study of cytomegalovirus exposure and HLA in healthy donors. The study's findings and limits: Researchers reported in a later analysis that a missense DCLRE1C variant was tied to TCR beta V- and J-gene trimming.

V was cut by 4 bases and J by 4 bases, with 11 bases left in between. The CDR3 sequence is 15 residues long. Germline loops: CDR1 LNHNV, CDR2 YYDKDF (reference sequence). Both 60 Vbeta primers and 13 Jbeta primers went into the PCR. Produced via immunoSEQ multiplex PCR; TCRdb's table is partial and in-frame only. The data show around 140,000 clones, around 72% seen once. About this clone itself: Its antigen is unidentified.

V usage is TRBV15 and J usage is TRBJ2-6, with D perhaps TRBD1 (6 bases). The receptor comes from a man in his fifties in good health and CMV-seropositive. Input material: PBMCs. CDR3 residues: CATSTRQAGANVLTF. CDR3 nucleotide sequence: TGTGCCACCAGCACCAGACAGGCGGGGGCCAACGTCCTGACTTTC.